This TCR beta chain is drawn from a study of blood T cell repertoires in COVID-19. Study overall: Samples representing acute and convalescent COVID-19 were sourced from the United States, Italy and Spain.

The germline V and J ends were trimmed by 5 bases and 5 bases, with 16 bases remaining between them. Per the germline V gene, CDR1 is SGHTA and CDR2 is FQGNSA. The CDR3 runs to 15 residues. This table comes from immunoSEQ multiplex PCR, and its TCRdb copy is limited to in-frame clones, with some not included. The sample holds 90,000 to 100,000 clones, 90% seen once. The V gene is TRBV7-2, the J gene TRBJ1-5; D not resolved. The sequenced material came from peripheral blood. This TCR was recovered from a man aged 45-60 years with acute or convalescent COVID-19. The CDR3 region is CASSTGSPYDQPQHF. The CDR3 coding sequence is TGTGCCAGCAGCACCGGGTCCCCCTATGATCAGCCCCAGCATTTT.